One sample yielded the 30 T cell receptor beta chains listed below, sequenced in a study of identifying expanded T cells in peripheral blood. Assay: immunoSEQ multiplex PCR; the TCRdb copy retains only in-frame clones and omits some. The sample yields 100,000 or so clones, roughly nine tenths seen once. The sample was blood. These receptors all stem from a person aged 18 to 69 in good health.

J is TRBJ2-5 and V is TRBV6-5, with 11 bases lining up with TRBD2. V was pared by 5 bases and J by 3 bases, with 2 bases of the junction left unmatched. The length of the CDR3 is 14 residues. Germline assignment: CDR1 MNHEY and CDR2 SVGAGI. DNA of the CDR3: TGTGCCAGCAGTAGGGGACTAGCGGAAGAGACCCAGTACTTC. The encoded protein is CASSRGLAEETQYF.

The chain combines TRBV6-6 with TRBJ2-5; perhaps TRBD1 as D (5 bases). V lost 5 bases to trimming and J lost 4 bases, with 17 bases between them. The CDR3 has 15 amino acids. Per germline, CDR1 MNHNY and CDR2 SVGAGI (reference sequence). DNA for the CDR3: TGTGCCAGCAGTGGTCGGTCTCAGGGTCTAGAGACCCAGTACTTC. Translating gives CASSGRSQGLETQYF.

J is TRBJ2-3 and V is TRBV19; D tentatively reads TRBD1 or TRBD2 (5 bases each). This CDR3 has 16 amino acids. Per germline, CDR1 LNHDA and CDR2 SQIVND (reference sequence). Trimming left V 3 bases short and J 4 bases short, with 17 bases between. The CDR3 DNA reads TGTGCCAGTAGTATTCAGGTCTGGGACGCGGCAGATACGCAGTATTTT. Its protein is CASSIQVWDAADTQYF.

The chain carries TRBV28 and TRBJ1-2; possible D gene TRBD1, 5 bases. Trimming left V 7 bases short and J 1 base short, with 19 bases between. CDR1 MDHEN and CDR2 SYDVKM come from the germline V gene. CDR3 length: 16 amino acids. CDR3 DNA sequence: TGTGCCAGCACCCATGGGGACGGACTGTTTAACTATGGCTACACCTTC. Translated, it gives CASTHGDGLFNYGYTF.

The V and J genes are TRBV6-5 and TRBJ1-2, with a possible D match to TRBD1 (5 bases). Germline lookup yields CDR1 MNHEY and CDR2 SVGAGI. CDR3 size: 12 residues. V was clipped by 5 bases and J by 9 bases, with 13 bases between them. The CDR3 DNA reads TGTGCCAGCAGTCCCGGGACCGGTCGCTACACCTTC. This encodes CASSPGTGRYTF.

The J gene is TRBJ2-1, the V gene TRBV30; a weak D match, TRBD2 (5 bases). Trimming shortened V by 3 bases and J by 4 bases, and 7 bases separated the two germline ends. The CDR3 is 12 amino acids. Germline CDR1 is GTSNPN and CDR2 is SVGIG (reference sequence). CDR3: CAWSGLYNEQFF. Here the CDR3 DNA reads TGTGCCTGGAGCGGACTGTACAATGAGCAGTTCTTC.

The count of this clone is one. The V and J genes are TRBV7-6 and TRBJ1-2; maybe TRBD1 (6 bases). There are 16 residues in the CDR3. V was trimmed by 5 bases and J by 6 bases, leaving 22 bases between them. CDR1 SGHVS and CDR2 FNYEAQ come from the germline V gene. CDR3 protein: CASSVESGAVSHGYTF. DNA of the CDR3: TGTGCCAGCAGCGTAGAGTCAGGGGCGGTTTCGCATGGCTACACCTTC. Supplemented by reference TRBV7-6 and TRBJ1-2, the full variable domain reads GAGVSQSPRYKVTKRGQDVALRCDPISGHVSLYWYRQALGQGPEFLTYFNYEAQQDKSGLPNDRFSAERPEGSISTLTIQRTEQRDSAMYRCASSVESGAVSHGYTFGSGTRLTVV.

The rearrangement uses TRBV5-1 and TRBJ2-2; D gene uncertain. The CDR3 runs to 13 residues. The germline V and J ends were trimmed by 5 bases and 0 bases, with 5 bases remaining between them. CDR1 and CDR2 from the germline V gene are SGHRS and YFSETQ. CDR3 bases: TGCGCCAGCAGAGAGCCGAACACCGGGGAGCTGTTTTTT. This gives the protein CASREPNTGELFF.

V usage is TRBV7-7 and J usage is TRBJ2-5, with D possibly TRBD1 on 6 matching bases. CDR3 length equals 13 residues. V gave up 3 bases and J gave up 1 base, with 6 bases separating them. The V gene's germline CDR1 is SSHAT and CDR2 FNYEAQ (reference sequence). This chain's CDR3 is CASSLGAQETQYF. CDR3 coding DNA: TGTGCCAGCAGCTTGGGGGCCCAAGAGACCCAGTACTTC.

This clone was seen more than once but under ten times. The chain joins TRBV7-2 to TRBJ2-4, with D unresolved. The germline V and J ends were trimmed by 3 bases and 9 bases, with 12 bases remaining between them. Germline CDR1 and CDR2: SGHTA and FQGNSA. The CDR3 runs 13 residues. CDR3: CASSFDITTIQYF. CDR3 in DNA: TGTGCCAGCAGCTTCGACATTACGACCATTCAGTACTTC.

V usage is TRBV7-6 and J usage is TRBJ1-6; D uncertain. V lost 2 bases, J lost 8 bases, and 7 bases lay in between. Germline CDR1 is SGHVS and CDR2 is FNYEAQ. This CDR3 has 13 residues. The CDR3 nucleotides are TGTGCCAGCAGCTTAAACAGCCATTCACCCCTCCACTTT. Translating gives CASSLNSHSPLHF.

This clone was observed a handful of times. The chain employs TRBV19 and TRBJ2-7; D call uncertain. The germline V gene encodes CDR1 LNHDA and CDR2 SQIVND (reference sequence). The CDR3 runs to 12 residues. V was trimmed by 1 base and J by 4 bases, leaving 5 bases between them. This chain's CDR3 is CASSIVGYEQYF. The CDR3 nucleotides are TGTGCCAGTAGTATAGTGGGTTACGAGCAGTACTTC.

This sequence joins TRBV6-5 and TRBJ1-2, with TRBD1 as a possible D gene (5 bases). Trimming cost V 0 bases and J 1 base, with 12 bases left between them. This CDR3 has 16 residues. Germline V lookup: CDR1 MNHEY, CDR2 SVGAGI. The DNA for the CDR3 is TGTGCCAGCAGTTACTCGCCATCAGACAGTAACTATGGCTACACCTTC. Protein product: CASSYSPSDSNYGYTF.

V gene TRBV19 combines with J gene TRBJ2-7; unclear D gene. Between the trimmed V and J ends, which lost 3 bases and 3 bases, there was a span of 9 bases. CDR1 LNHDA and CDR2 SQIVND come from the germline V gene (reference sequence). The CDR3 is 13 amino acids. CDR3 bases: TGTGCCAGTAGTATGTACACTTACTACGAGCAGTACTTC. As protein: CASSMYTYYEQYF.

The chain employs TRBV27 and TRBJ2-1; tentatively, D is TRBD2 (6 bases). This CDR3 contains 15 residues. V lost 5 bases, J lost 0 bases, and 11 bases lay in between. CDR1 is MNHEY, CDR2 SMNVEV, per germline (reference sequence). The CDR3 DNA reads TGTGCCAGCAGTCCCGGGACTTCCTCCTACAATGAGCAGTTCTTC. Amino acid sequence: CASSPGTSSYNEQFF.

This clone was seen a handful of times. The gene calls are TRBV5-4 and TRBJ2-7; the match to TRBD2 covers 7 bases. The CDR3 has 14 amino acids. V gave up 1 base and J gave up 2 bases; unmatched junction bases: 3. The V gene's germline CDR1 is SGHNT and CDR2 YYREEE (reference sequence). The CDR3 region is CASSLLGTTYEQYF. The CDR3 nucleotides read TGTGCCAGCAGCTTGTTAGGGACTACCTACGAGCAGTACTTC.

This rearrangement joins TRBV19 to TRBJ1-1; 7 bases map to TRBD1. V lost 8 bases, J lost 2 bases, and 8 bases stayed unmatched. Germline loops: CDR1 LNHDA, CDR2 SQIVND (reference sequence). The CDR3 is made up of 14 amino acids. The CDR3 nucleotides read TGTGCCAGTTCCACAGGGGACCATAACACTGAAGCTTTCTTT. This encodes CASSTGDHNTEAFF.

This chain links TRBV7-2 with TRBJ1-1, with D perhaps TRBD1 (5 bases). The V end was cut by 3 bases, the J end by 5 bases, with 19 bases between. There are 16 residues in the CDR3. CDR1 and CDR2 (germline): SGHTA, FQGNSA. CDR3 loop: CASSLAGAQVGTEAFF. In DNA form, the CDR3 reads TGTGCCAGCAGCTTGGCCGGGGCACAGGTGGGGACTGAAGCTTTCTTT.

J is TRBJ2-7 and V is TRBV13, with no clear D. CDR1 PRHDT and CDR2 FYEKMQ come from the germline V gene (reference sequence). The CDR3 has 12 residues. V lost 5 bases and J 6 bases, leaving 11 bases between the germline ends. As DNA, the CDR3 is TGTGCCAGCAGCGCCGGATTGGGCGAGCAGTACTTC. This codes for CASSAGLGEQYF. The whole variable domain, filled in from reference TRBV13 and TRBJ2-7, reads AAGVIQSPRHLIKEKRETATLKCYPIPRHDTVYWYQQGPGQDPQFLISFYEKMQSDKGSIPDRFSAQQFSDYHSELNMSSLELGDSALYFCASSAGLGEQYFGPGTRLTVT.

The V call is TRBV6-5, the J call TRBJ1-4, with 7 bases aligning to TRBD1. The CDR3 totals 15 residues. Germline loops: CDR1 MNHEY, CDR2 SVGAGI. The V and J ends lost 7 bases and 7 bases, in that order; junction bases with no gene match: 12. CDR3 in DNA: TGTGCCAGCACTCGAAGACAGGGTCGGGGTGAAAAACTGTTTTTT. As protein: CASTRRQGRGEKLFF.

DNA for the CDR3: TGTGCCCAGAAGGGCTCCTATAATTCACCCCTCCACTTT. Its protein is CAQKGSYNSPLHF. This chain joins TRBV2 and TRBJ1-6; the D is unclear. CDR1 SNHLY and CDR2 FYNNEI come from the germline V gene. CDR3 length: 13 residues. Trimming pared 11 bases from V and 0 bases from J, leaving 8 bases between.

This chain uses TRBV6-6 with TRBJ1-5; possibly TRBD1 for D (6 bases). With 6 bases removed from V and 3 bases from J, the gap between germline ends came to 9 bases. Germline CDR1 MNHNY, CDR2 SVGAGI (reference sequence). The CDR3 covers 13 residues. The CDR3 reads CASRGTNNQPQHF. The CDR3 DNA follows: TGTGCCAGCAGGGGGACAAACAATCAGCCCCAGCATTTT.

V usage is TRBV7-9 and J usage is TRBJ1-4, with 8 bases that match TRBD1. Trimming cost V 7 bases and J 4 bases; bases outside gene matches: 5. The CDR3 is 14 amino acids. CDR1 and CDR2 (germline): SEHNR, FQNEAQ (reference sequence). The CDR3 DNA reads TGTGCCAGCACCGGACAGGGAGTTAATGAAAAACTGTTTTTT. It translates to CASTGQGVNEKLFF.

This chain connects TRBV28 to TRBJ1-1; D not certain. Germline CDR1 and CDR2: MDHEN and SYDVKM. This CDR3 comprises 15 residues. Trimming shortened V by 1 base and J by 1 base, and 10 bases separated the two germline ends. The CDR3 is CASSLFRKKNTEAFF. CDR3 in DNA: TGTGCCAGCAGTTTATTTCGGAAAAAGAACACTGAAGCTTTCTTT.

The chain has TRBV5-4 and TRBJ1-3; TRBD1 is a possible D gene (6 bases). CDR3 size: 15 residues. CDR1 and CDR2 (germline): SGHNT, YYREEE (reference sequence). V lost 4 bases and J lost 0, with 11 bases in between. The CDR3 DNA is TGTGCCAGCAGCCGGGGGCTAGGCTCTGGAAACACCATATATTTT. Translated, it gives CASSRGLGSGNTIYF.

The chain carries TRBV11-1 and TRBJ2-1; the D gene is possibly TRBD1 (6 bases). With 0 bases removed from V and 6 bases from J, the gap between germline ends came to 24 bases. CDR1 is SGHAT and CDR2 is FQDESV in the germline V gene (reference sequence). CDR3 length equals 19 residues. The CDR3 is CASSLAGPRGIAVGNEQFF. DNA for the CDR3: TGTGCCAGCAGCTTAGCAGGGCCGAGGGGGATTGCGGTGGGCAATGAGCAGTTCTTC.

The gene calls are TRBV7-6 and TRBJ2-1; tentatively, D is TRBD2 (5 bases). Germline V gene data show CDR1 as SGHVS and CDR2 as FNYEAQ. This CDR3 contains 14 residues. V was clipped by 0 bases and J by 10 bases, with 13 bases between them. The DNA for the CDR3 is TGTGCCAGCAGCTTAGCGGATAGAGGGTACGAGCAGTTCTTC. Translating gives CASSLADRGYEQFF. The variable domain in full, completed from reference TRBV7-6 and TRBJ2-1, reads GAGVSQSPRYKVTKRGQDVALRCDPISGHVSLYWYRQALGQGPEFLTYFNYEAQQDKSGLPNDRFSAERPEGSISTLTIQRTEQRDSAMYRCASSLADRGYEQFFGPGTRLTVL.

V gene TRBV10-1 combines with J gene TRBJ2-7; no reliable D call. V lost 5 bases to trimming and J lost 1 base, with 12 bases between them. Per the germline V gene, CDR1 is WNHNN and CDR2 is SYGVQD (reference sequence). CDR3 length equals 14 residues. CDR3 bases: TGCGCCAGCAGTAGTGGGGTGGAATCCTACGAGCAGTACTTC. It codes for CASSSGVESYEQYF.

V is TRBV7-2 and J is TRBJ1-6, with D perhaps matching TRBD1 (5 bases). The CDR3 length is 15 residues. Germline V gives CDR1 SGHTA, CDR2 FQGNSA. Trimming removed 5 bases from V and 5 bases from J, with 13 bases in between. CDR3 loop: CASSARQFDNSPLHF. Written as DNA, the CDR3 is TGTGCCAGCAGCGCCCGACAGTTTGATAATTCACCCCTCCACTTT.

This chain uses TRBV6-1 with TRBJ2-3; possibly TRBD2 for D (6 bases). Trimming left V 3 bases short and J 1 base short, with 14 bases between. In germline, CDR1 is MNHNS, CDR2 SASEGT. There are 16 residues in the CDR3. The CDR3 protein is CASSDLDWGGTDTQYF. CDR3 nucleotides: TGTGCCAGCAGTGACTTGGACTGGGGGGGCACAGATACGCAGTATTTT.